Listed here are 10 T cell receptor beta chains from one sample, sequenced in a study of TIL therapy for anti-PD-1-resistant metastatic lung cancer. This was the immunoSEQ v3 assay. Profiling relied on immunoSEQ multiplex PCR, and the TCRdb table lists in-frame clones only, not all of them. Among about 59,000 clones, more than 60% were seen once, and the ten largest hold about 2%. Time point specified: pre-treatment sample, taken before nivolumab and TIL therapy. Sample: blood, taken at baseline. These receptors were collected from a person aged 25-85 years with non-small cell lung cancer.

This rearrangement joins TRBV28 to TRBJ1-1, with TRBD1 matching over 8 bases. Germline CDR1 is MDHEN and CDR2 is SYDVKM. This CDR3 is 16 amino acids long. V shed 6 bases and J 5 bases; nucleotides not matched to a gene: 14. The CDR3 nucleotides are TGTGCCAGCAGAACAGGGGGTCGGTACGTTGGAACTGAAGCTTTCTTT. This encodes CASRTGGRYVGTEAFF.

This chain links TRBV29-1 with TRBJ2-6, with no clear D. This CDR3 contains 13 residues. CDR1 and CDR2 from the germline V gene are SQVTM and ANQGSEA. The V end was cut by 3 bases, the J end by 0 bases, with 3 bases between. The CDR3 is CSVDSSGANVLTF. The CDR3, as DNA: TGCAGCGTTGATTCCTCTGGGGCCAACGTCCTGACTTTC. Full variable domain (rest looked up from reference TRBV29-1 and TRBJ2-6): SAVISQKPSRDICQRGTSLTIQCQVDSQVTMMFWYRQQPGQSLTLIATANQGSEATYESGFVIDKFPISRPNLTFSTLTVSNMSPEDSSIYLCSVDSSGANVLTFGAGSRLTVL.

The chain uses TRBV6-5 and TRBJ1-3; no firm D call. Trimming stripped 0 bases from V and 2 bases from J, with 8 bases between. This CDR3 comprises 15 residues. Germline V gives CDR1 MNHEY, CDR2 SVGAGI. CDR3 in amino acids: CASSYSGVAGNTIYF. The CDR3 DNA reads TGTGCCAGCAGTTACTCTGGGGTGGCTGGAAACACCATATATTTT.

This rearrangement joins TRBV18 to TRBJ2-3; D is possibly TRBD1 (5 bases). CDR3 length: 15 residues. Germline CDR1 reads KGHSH; CDR2 reads LQKENI. The V and J ends lost 1 base and 5 bases respectively, with 13 bases between them. The CDR3, as DNA: TGTGCCAGCTCACCACAGGGGCTCGCCAAAGATACGCAGTATTTT. Translating it yields CASSPQGLAKDTQYF. Complete variable domain (other parts from reference TRBV18 and TRBJ2-3): NAGVMQNPRHLVRRRGQEARLRCSPMKGHSHVYWYRQLPEEGLKFMVYLQKENIIDESGMPKERFSAEFPKEGPSILRIQQVVRGDSAAYFCASSPQGLAKDTQYFGPGTRLTVL.

The V gene is TRBV7-6, the J gene TRBJ1-5; D not certain. Germline V gene data show CDR1 as SGHVS and CDR2 as FNYEAQ. This CDR3 has 15 residues. Trimming stripped 5 bases from V and 3 bases from J, with 14 bases between. The CDR3 here is CASSKNSGNNQPQHF. The DNA for the CDR3 is TGTGCCAGCAGCAAAAATTCCGGTAACAATCAGCCCCAGCATTTT.

The table lists this clone with a few counts. The CDR3 nucleotides are TGTGCCAGCAGTTTACGAGGTTTCAATCAGCCCCAGCATTTT. It yields the protein CASSLRGFNQPQHF. The chain employs TRBV27 and TRBJ1-5; D gene unclear. This CDR3 has 14 amino acids. Germline assignment: CDR1 MNHEY and CDR2 SMNVEV (reference sequence). V lost 2 bases to trimming and J lost 3 bases, with 8 bases between them.

This chain joins TRBV5-4 and TRBJ2-3; 7 positions agree with TRBD2. V lost 0 bases to trimming and J lost 2 bases; unmatched junction nucleotides: 6. Germline values: CDR1 SGHNT, CDR2 YYREEE (reference sequence). This CDR3 region has 16 residues. This CDR3 reads CASSLGGLAVTDTQYF. CDR3 DNA sequence: TGTGCCAGCAGCTTGGGGGGTCTAGCGGTCACAGATACGCAGTATTTT.

Worth noting for this clone: Other nucleotide sequences from this sample produce the same CDR3. The chain uses TRBV2 and TRBJ1-4, with D uncertain. The CDR3 has 16 residues. Per the germline V gene, CDR1 is SNHLY and CDR2 is FYNNEI. Between the trimmed V and J ends, which lost 5 bases and 0 bases, there was a span of 13 bases. The CDR3 reads CASSLSSGATNEKLFF. Written as DNA, the CDR3 is TGTGCCAGCAGTCTATCCTCAGGTGCAACTAATGAAAAACTGTTTTTT.

This chain joins TRBV7-2 and TRBJ1-5; possibly TRBD1 for D (6 bases). Trimming shortened V by 6 bases and J by 3 bases, and 9 bases separated the two germline ends. This CDR3 spans 13 amino acids. The germline V gene encodes CDR1 SGHTA and CDR2 FQGNSA. The CDR3 sequence is CASSGQHNQPQHF. In DNA, the CDR3 is TGTGCCAGCAGTGGACAGCACAATCAGCCCCAGCATTTT.

Only one count was recorded for this clone. V gene TRBV9 combines with J gene TRBJ1-2; D call uncertain. V dropped 0 bases and J dropped 2 bases, with 5 bases sitting between them. Per germline, CDR1 SGDLS and CDR2 YYNGEE. The CDR3 totals 13 residues. For the CDR3, the DNA is TGTGCCAGCAGCGTAGCACAAAACTATGGCTACACCTTC. Its translation: CASSVAQNYGYTF. Together with reference TRBV9 and TRBJ1-2, the CDR3 gives the full variable domain: DSGVTQTPKHLITATGQRVTLRCSPRSGDLSVYWYQQSLDQGLQFLIQYYNGEERAKGNILERFSAQQFPDLHSELNLSSLELGDSALYFCASSVAQNYGYTFGSGTRLTVV.